The present T cell receptor (beta chain) was sequenced within a study of cytomegalovirus exposure and HLA in healthy donors. Study information: Both the roughly 120 validation repertoires and the approximately 700 first-cohort repertoires used the same platform, as reported by a later analysis. Study outcomes and limitations: The study designated about 180 TCR beta chains cytomegalovirus-associated.

The CDR3 covers 16 residues. Germline lookup yields CDR1 SEHNR and CDR2 FQNEAQ (reference sequence). V gave up 1 base and J gave up 0 bases, with 10 bases separating them. This clone was seen just once. No antigen is known for it. Here immunoSEQ multiplex PCR was the method, and the copy in TCRdb shows in-frame clones only, minus some. The table records some 130,000 clones, 89% of them present only once. Sequencing was done on a sample of PBMCs. The chain recombines TRBV7-9 with TRBJ1-5; D remains ambiguous. The receptor comes from a woman aged 18-30 years in good health and CMV-seronegative. The CDR3 DNA reads as TGTGCCAGCAGCTTAGTAAGCGGAGATAGCAATCAGCCCCAGCATTTT. It encodes CASSLVSGDSNQPQHF.